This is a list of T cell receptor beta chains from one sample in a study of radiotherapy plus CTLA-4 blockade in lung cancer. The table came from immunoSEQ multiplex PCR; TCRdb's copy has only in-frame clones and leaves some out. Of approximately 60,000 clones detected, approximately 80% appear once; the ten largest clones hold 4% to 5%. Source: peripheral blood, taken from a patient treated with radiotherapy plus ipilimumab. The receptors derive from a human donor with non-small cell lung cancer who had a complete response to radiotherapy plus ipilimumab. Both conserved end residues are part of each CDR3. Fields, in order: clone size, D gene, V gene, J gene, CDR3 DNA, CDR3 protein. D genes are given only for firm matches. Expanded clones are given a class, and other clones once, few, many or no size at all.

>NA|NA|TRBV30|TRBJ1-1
TGTGCCTGGAGTGTAAATCTGTTACAGCGGGGAGGCACTGAAGCTTTCTTT
CAWSVNLLQRGGTEAFF
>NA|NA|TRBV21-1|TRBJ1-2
TGTGCCAGCAGCTACGCCGGGACACAGGGGCGGGACTATGGCTACACCTTC
CASSYAGTQGRDYGYTF
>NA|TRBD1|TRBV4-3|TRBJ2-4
TGCGCCAGCAGCCTGACGTGGGACAGGGGGAAGGCTATAGCCAAAAACATTCAGTACTTC
CASSLTWDRGKAIAKNIQYF
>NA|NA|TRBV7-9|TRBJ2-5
TGTGCCAGCAGCTTAGTACGCCGGGAGCCGGTAGAGACCCAGTACTTC
CASSLVRREPVETQYF
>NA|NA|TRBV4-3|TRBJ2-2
TGCGCCAGCACCCCTCACCTTACCGGGGAGCTGTTTTTT
CASTPHLTGELFF
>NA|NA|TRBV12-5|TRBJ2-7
TGTGCTAGTGGTTTGGTACTAAGCAGGGCCTACGAGCAGTACTTC
CASGLVLSRAYEQYF
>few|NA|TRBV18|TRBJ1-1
TGTGCCAGCTCACCGGAGGGACGCGGCACTGGGGAAGCTTTCTTT
CASSPEGRGTGEAFF
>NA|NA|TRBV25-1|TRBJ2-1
TGTGCCAGCAGTGAGGGATACAATGAGCAGTTCTTC
CASSEGYNEQFF
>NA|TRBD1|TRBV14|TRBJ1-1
TGTGCCAGCAGGCAAACAGGGGGCAATCACACTGAAGCTTTCTTT
CASRQTGGNHTEAFF
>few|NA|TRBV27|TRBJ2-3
TGTGCCAGCAGTTTAGGAGGGCTGGATACGCAGTATTTT
CASSLGGLDTQYF
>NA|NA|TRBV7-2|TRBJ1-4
TGTGCCAGCAGCTTCCTGAAGGGGGAAAATGAAAAACTGTTTTTT
CASSFLKGENEKLFF
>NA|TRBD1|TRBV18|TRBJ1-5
TGTGCCAGCTCCCACAGGGGGAATCAGCCCCAGCATTTT
CASSHRGNQPQHF
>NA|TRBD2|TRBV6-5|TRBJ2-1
TGTGCCAGCAGCCCTCTCGGACTAGGTTCCCGAGGATGGTTCTTC
CASSPLGLGSRGWFF
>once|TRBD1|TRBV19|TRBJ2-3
TGTGCCAGTAACAACAGGGGGCTTAGAACAGATACGCAGTATTTT
CASNNRGLRTDTQYF
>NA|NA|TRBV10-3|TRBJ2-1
TGTGCCATCAGATCGCCGCGAGGCGCCACCTACAATGAGCAGTTCTTC
CAIRSPRGATYNEQFF
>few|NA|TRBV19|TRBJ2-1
TGTGCCAGTATCATCAACAATGAGCAGTTCTTC
CASIINNEQFF
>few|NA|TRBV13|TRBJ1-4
TGTGCCAGCAGCCTCCGGTCTTCCAATGAAAAACTGTTTTTT
CASSLRSSNEKLFF
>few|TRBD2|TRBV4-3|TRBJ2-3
TGCGCCAGCAGCCCGACTAGCGGGAGGACAGATACGCAGTATTTT
CASSPTSGRTDTQYF
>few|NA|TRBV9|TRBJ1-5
TGTGCCAGCAGCGTAGGGGTAGGGAATCAGCCCCAGCATTTT
CASSVGVGNQPQHF
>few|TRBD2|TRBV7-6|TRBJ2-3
TGTGCCAGCAGCCCCAGAGCGAGCGGGGGTAATACGCAGTATTTT
CASSPRASGGNTQYF
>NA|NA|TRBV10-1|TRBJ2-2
TGCGCCACTCAGGACAGAAACACCGGGGAGCTGTTTTTT
CATQDRNTGELFF
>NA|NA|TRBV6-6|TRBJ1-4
TGTGCCAGCAGTTACGGGTTTCAGGGAACTAATGAAAAACTGTTTTTT
CASSYGFQGTNEKLFF
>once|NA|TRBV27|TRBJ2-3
TGTGCCAGCCGTGGAGAACAGGGGACTAGCACAGATACGCAGTATTTT
CASRGEQGTSTDTQYF
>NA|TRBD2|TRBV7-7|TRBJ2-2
TGTGCTAGCAGCTTAGCGGCGGGGGGGCCCGGGGAGCTGTTTTTT
CASSLAAGGPGELFF
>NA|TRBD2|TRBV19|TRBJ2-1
TGTGCCAGCCGACTAGCGGGAGTGGATGAGCAGTTCTTC
CASRLAGVDEQFF
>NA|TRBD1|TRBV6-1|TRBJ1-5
TGTGCCAGCAGTGGGAAGGGGGCGGGCAATCAGCCCCAGCATTTT
CASSGKGAGNQPQHF
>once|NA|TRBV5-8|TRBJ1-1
TGTGCCAGCAGCTTGGCGTTGAGGACTGAAGCTTTCTTT
CASSLALRTEAFF
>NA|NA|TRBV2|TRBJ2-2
TGTGCCAGCCTGATGGGGGCGGCGGCCGGGGAGCTGTTTTTT
CASLMGAAAGELFF
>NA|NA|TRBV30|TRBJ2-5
TGTGCCTGGAGTCACTTCAGGGGATCAGCAGAGACCCAGTACTTC
CAWSHFRGSAETQYF
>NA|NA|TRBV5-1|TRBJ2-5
TGCGCCAGTACCAAGGACACTCAAGAGACCCAGTACTTC
CASTKDTQETQYF
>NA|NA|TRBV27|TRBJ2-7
TGTGCCAGCAGTTTAGGGTTTTTGAGGCAGGGGTCCAAAAACGAGCAGTACTTC
CASSLGFLRQGSKNEQYF
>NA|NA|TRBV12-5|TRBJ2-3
TGTGCTAGTGGTTTGACAGATACGCAGTATTTT
CASGLTDTQYF